The T cell receptor beta chain described here comes from a study of CD8+CD57+ T cells in acquired aplastic anemia. Background on the study: CD4+ and CD8+ cells, once sorted, gave DNA averaging about 3 ug.

TCR beta VDJ combinations and CDR3 sequences were profiled from genomic DNA. From the reads, TCRdb called clonotypes with MiXCR, one entry per CDR3 protein. The sample lists hundreds of thousands of distinct CDR3 sequences, around three fifths occurring once. Flow cytometry had shown expanded CD8+CD57+ cells in the patients chosen for sequencing. There are 18 residues in the CDR3. Between the trimmed V and J ends, which lost 0 bases and 0 bases, there was a span of 14 bases. Germline-derived CDR1 and CDR2 are SNHLY and FYNNEI. The sequencing input was sorted CD4+, CD8+, or CD8+CD57+ T cells (not recorded which) from PBMCs. The J gene is TRBJ2-2, the V gene TRBV2; no reliable D call. This sequence was found in a human donor with aplastic anemia. The CDR3 spells CASSEALRPTSNTGELFF. The CDR3 DNA reads TGTGCCAGCAGTGAAGCGCTTCGGCCAACATCGAACACCGGGGAGCTGTTTTTT.